Listed here are 8 T cell receptor beta chains from one sample, sequenced in a study of PD-1 blockade in classical Hodgkin lymphoma. The method was immunoSEQ multiplex PCR; TCRdb's version includes in-frame clones alone and lacks a portion of them. The sample includes about 41,000 clones, around two thirds of them seen just once. The sample's time point: cycle 4 day 1 (C4D1), after less than seven weeks of nivolumab. All trial patients relapsed after autologous stem cell transplantation. The specimen was peripheral blood mononuclear cells (PBMCs), collected before the fourth cycle of nivolumab. These receptors were taken from a human donor with classical Hodgkin lymphoma.

The chain uses TRBV5-1 and TRBJ1-2; weak D call: TRBD1 (6 bases). The V gene's germline CDR1 is SGHRS and CDR2 YFSETQ. Trimming shortened V by 1 base and J by 7 bases, and 17 bases separated the two germline ends. The CDR3 totals 15 residues. In DNA form, the CDR3 reads TGCGCCAGCAGCTTGACCTTTGGGGGCGCCGGTGGCTACACCTTC. Encoded protein: CASSLTFGGAGGYTF.

The table lists this clone with a few counts. This rearrangement joins TRBV7-3 to TRBJ2-2; 8 bases are shared with TRBD2. Germline V gene sequence: CDR1 SGHTA, CDR2 FQGTGA. After removal of 1 base from V and 5 bases from J, the junction contained 12 bases not matched to a gene. The CDR3 extends over 18 amino acids. The CDR3 protein is CASSLSPVGLATTGELFF. The CDR3 DNA follows: TGTGCCAGCAGCTTAAGTCCCGTTGGACTAGCTACGACCGGGGAGCTGTTTTTT.

The V and J genes are TRBV30 and TRBJ1-6, with D hard to call. CDR3 length: 12 amino acids. The germline V and J ends were trimmed by 0 bases and 10 bases, with 7 bases remaining between them. The germline V gene has CDR1 GTSNPN and CDR2 SVGIG (reference sequence). The DNA of the CDR3 is TGTGCCTGGAGTGTGGAGTTCTCACCCCTCCACTTT. Amino acids: CAWSVEFSPLHF.

CDR3 DNA sequence: TGTGCCAGCAGTATCAACAGCGGGAACACTGAAGCTTTCTTT. It encodes CASSINSGNTEAFF. The V gene is TRBV27, the J gene TRBJ1-1; D remains unclear. The CDR3 runs to 14 residues. Germline V gives CDR1 MNHEY, CDR2 SMNVEV (reference sequence). V was cut by 5 bases and J by 1 base, with 11 bases left in between.

The gene calls are TRBV4-2 and TRBJ1-6; D is unresolved. CDR3 length equals 13 residues. Germline CDR1 LGHNA, CDR2 YNFKEQ. The ends were cut back, 5 bases at V and 14 bases at J, with 16 bases in the middle. The DNA of the CDR3 is TGTGCCAGCAGCTTTGAACCTTCCGCCACCCTCCACTTT. Its translation is CASSFEPSATLHF.

The chain recombines TRBV9 with TRBJ1-1, with D perhaps TRBD1 (6 bases). Trimming shortened V by 3 bases and J by 6 bases, and 15 bases separated the two germline ends. The germline gives CDR1 SGDLS, CDR2 YYNGEE. The CDR3 is made up of 14 amino acids. CDR3 bases: TGTGCCAGCAGCGAATATCAGGGGTTGGCTGAAGCTTTCTTT. The encoded protein is CASSEYQGLAEAFF.

This sequence joins TRBV30 and TRBJ1-6; D possibly corresponds to TRBD1 (6 bases). The CDR3 extends over 15 amino acids. Per germline, CDR1 GTSNPN and CDR2 SVGIG (reference sequence). In nucleotides, the CDR3 is TGTGCTTGCGACGGCGGGGGCGCGTCCAATTCACCCCTCCACTTT. Encoded protein: CACDGGGASNSPLHF. The full variable domain, with the rest looked up from reference TRBV30 and TRBJ1-6, is SQTIHQWPATLVQPVGSPLSLECTVEGTSNPNLYWYRQAAGRGLQLLFYSVGIGQISSEVPQNLSASRPQDRQFILSSKKLLLSDSGFYLCACDGGGASNSPLHFGNGTRLTVT.

The chain joins TRBV29-1 to TRBJ2-5, with TRBD1 as a possible D gene (5 bases). V lost 2 bases and J lost 4, with 17 bases in between. Germline V lookup: CDR1 SQVTM, CDR2 ANQGSEA. This CDR3 is built from 15 residues. The CDR3 region has the DNA TGCAGCGTTGAAAAAATCCCAGGGAAGGGAGAGACCCAGTACTTC. It yields the protein CSVEKIPGKGETQYF.